Presented here are 28 T cell receptor beta chains from one specimen sequenced in a study of CD8 T cells in Susac syndrome. After extraction with the RNeasy kit, roughly 0.5 to 1 ug of the RNA was reverse transcribed using random hexamers. TCRdb re-derived calls from the immunoSEQ multiplex PCR reads in MiXCR, one entry per CDR3 protein. This table holds around 130,000 distinct CDR3 sequences, about 90% found once. The sequenced material came from CD8+ T cells from PBMCs. These receptors all come from a human donor with multiple sclerosis.

This chain uses TRBV5-1 with TRBJ2-7, with 11 bases lining up with TRBD2. With V trimmed by 3 bases and J by 5 bases, 7 bases remained unmatched. Germline values: CDR1 SGHRS, CDR2 YFSETQ. This CDR3 is 15 amino acids long. The CDR3 DNA reads TGCGCCAGCAGCTGGGGGGTACTAGCGGGAGACGAGCAGTACTTC. This codes for CASSWGVLAGDEQYF.

This clonotype was seen once. The chain joins TRBV19 to TRBJ1-5, with TRBD1 matching 7 bases. With V trimmed by 3 bases and J by 1 base, 6 bases remained unmatched. CDR1 and CDR2 from the germline V gene are LNHDA and SQIVND (reference sequence). The CDR3 consists of 16 residues. The CDR3: CASSILSRGSNQPQHF. The CDR3 region has the DNA TGTGCCAGTAGTATTCTCTCCAGGGGGAGCAATCAGCCCCAGCATTTT.

The chain carries TRBV27 and TRBJ2-7, with 7 bases aligning to TRBD1. The CDR3 covers 15 residues. Per the germline V gene, CDR1 is MNHEY and CDR2 is SMNVEV (reference sequence). The V gene end was trimmed by 5 bases and the J gene end by 0 bases; junction bases not matched to a gene: 7. The chain's CDR3 is CASSPGTVPSYEQYF. In DNA, the CDR3 is TGTGCCAGCAGTCCCGGGACAGTGCCCTCCTACGAGCAGTACTTC.

The chain combines TRBV27 with TRBJ1-1, with 7 positions matching TRBD1. This CDR3 is built from 16 residues. The J segment lost 1 base and the V segment lost 6 bases, leaving 11 bases of the junction unmatched. Germline loops: CDR1 MNHEY, CDR2 SMNVEV (reference sequence). The CDR3 protein is CASSPGGTNENTEAFF. CDR3 DNA: TGTGCCAGCAGCCCAGGGGGGACGAACGAGAACACTGAAGCTTTCTTT.

This chain uses TRBV20-1 with TRBJ2-7; 8 nucleotides line up with TRBD2. The germline V gene has CDR1 DFQATT and CDR2 SNEGSKA (reference sequence). V lost 0 bases and J lost 5; bases outside the gene matches: 12. The CDR3 is 16 residues long. The CDR3 here is CSARDLSGAGENEQYF. The CDR3, as DNA: TGCAGTGCTAGAGATCTCTCCGGAGCGGGAGAGAACGAGCAGTACTTC.

This chain joins TRBV12-3 or TRBV12-4 and TRBJ2-7, with D perhaps matching TRBD1 (5 bases). With 3 bases removed from V and 2 bases from J, the gap between germline ends came to 11 bases. The length of the CDR3 is 14 residues. The DNA for the CDR3 is TGTGCCAGCAGTTTGGGGCACAGACCCTACGAGCAGTACTTC. This gives the protein CASSLGHRPYEQYF.

J is TRBJ2-5 and V is TRBV14; 9 bases map to TRBD1. Germline V gene sequence: CDR1 SGHDN, CDR2 FVKESK. The V and J ends lost 4 bases and 5 bases, in that order; junction bases with no gene match: 8. The CDR3 spans 15 residues. The CDR3 spells CASSRLGQGPETQYF. DNA of the CDR3: TGTGCCAGCAGCCGTCTGGGACAGGGTCCGGAGACCCAGTACTTC.

The chain joins TRBV7-9 to TRBJ2-2; no clear D. Trimming cost V 5 bases and J 7 bases, with 11 bases left between them. The germline gives CDR1 SEHNR, CDR2 FQNEAQ (reference sequence). This CDR3 is 13 amino acids long. The CDR3 DNA sequence: TGTGCCAGCAGCCCCCCGCCCAGCGGGGAGCTGTTTTTT. As protein: CASSPPPSGELFF. Variable domain in full (rest from reference TRBV7-9 and TRBJ2-2): DTGVSQNPRHKITKRGQNVTFRCDPISEHNRLYWYRQTLGQGPEFLTYFQNEAQLEKSRLLSDRFSAERPKGSFSTLEIQRTEQGDSAMYLCASSPPPSGELFFGEGSRLTVL.

This clonotype was seen just once. The chain joins TRBV16 to TRBJ1-5, with D unresolved. Germline values: CDR1 KGHSY, CDR2 FQNENV. There are 13 residues in the CDR3. V lost 4 bases and J 7 bases, leaving 11 bases between the germline ends. This CDR3 is CASSLDFGQPQHF. Here the CDR3 DNA reads TGTGCCAGCAGCCTGGACTTTGGGCAGCCCCAGCATTTT. The whole variable domain, remainder taken from reference TRBV16 and TRBJ1-5, is GEEVAQTPKHLVRGEGQKAKLYCAPIKGHSYVFWYQQVLKNEFKFLISFQNENVFDETGMPKERFSAKCLPNSPCSLEIQATKLEDSAVYFCASSLDFGQPQHFGDGTRLSIL.

The chain uses TRBV7-9 and TRBJ2-1; 7 bases line up with TRBD2. V lost 5 bases to trimming and J lost 4 bases; unmatched junction nucleotides: 5. From germline, CDR1 is SEHNR and CDR2 FQNEAQ (reference sequence). The CDR3 sequence is 14 residues long. The CDR3 sequence is CASSDGLVYNEQFF. DNA for the CDR3: TGTGCCAGCAGCGACGGACTAGTTTACAATGAGCAGTTCTTC.

The chain recombines TRBV28 with TRBJ2-2; 8 nucleotides line up with TRBD2. Per the germline V gene, CDR1 is MDHEN and CDR2 is SYDVKM. Trimming cost V 2 bases and J 4 bases; bases outside gene matches: 3. CDR3 length equals 15 residues. Written as DNA, the CDR3 is TGTGCCAGCAGTTTAGGGGCGGGGGGCACCGGGGAGCTGTTTTTT. It yields the protein CASSLGAGGTGELFF.

The chain uses TRBV7-3 and TRBJ2-6; unclear D gene. This CDR3 has 15 residues. CDR1 SGHTA and CDR2 FQGTGA come from the germline V gene. The ends were cut back, 5 bases at V and 7 bases at J, with 15 bases in the middle. CDR3 region: CASSPSVGIANVLTF. The CDR3 DNA reads as TGTGCCAGCAGCCCATCGGTTGGGATCGCCAACGTCCTGACTTTC.

V and J are TRBV27 and TRBJ2-1, with unresolved D. Germline V gene sequence: CDR1 MNHEY, CDR2 SMNVEV (reference sequence). Trimming stripped 0 bases from V and 6 bases from J, with 6 bases between. The CDR3 covers 13 residues. CDR3 sequence: CASSLSVVNEQFF. CDR3 coding DNA: TGTGCCAGCAGTTTATCGGTTGTCAATGAGCAGTTCTTC.

V usage is TRBV27 and J usage is TRBJ1-1; possible D gene TRBD1, 5 bases. This CDR3 has 14 amino acids. The V and J ends lost 8 bases and 7 bases respectively, with 20 bases between them. The germline gives CDR1 MNHEY, CDR2 SMNVEV (reference sequence). The CDR3, as DNA: TGTGCCAGCGGCTACGACCAGGGTTGGGGTGAAGCTTTCTTT. Amino acid sequence: CASGYDQGWGEAFF.

The rearrangement uses TRBV29-1 and TRBJ2-5; D is uncertain. CDR3 length equals 10 residues. V was cut by 2 bases and J by 5 bases, with 3 bases left in between. Germline V CDR1 and CDR2: SQVTM, ANQGSEA. CDR3 loop: CSVERETQYF. CDR3 nucleotides: TGCAGCGTTGAAAGGGAGACCCAGTACTTC.

The CDR3 DNA is TGTGCCAGCAGTTCCCGGGCTGGAAACACCATATATTTT. Translation gives CASSSRAGNTIYF. The gene calls are TRBV27 and TRBJ1-3; D is uncertain. In germline, CDR1 is MNHEY, CDR2 SMNVEV (reference sequence). CDR3 length: 13 residues. V was clipped by 4 bases and J by 2 bases, with 6 bases between them.

The chain combines TRBV5-1 with TRBJ2-7; D is possibly TRBD1 or TRBD2 (5 bases each). The V and J ends lost 4 bases and 0 bases respectively, with 17 bases between them. The CDR3 loop spans 16 amino acids. Germline loops: CDR1 SGHRS, CDR2 YFSETQ. The CDR3 DNA reads as TGCGCCAGCAGCCATTCGGGGACCCAAGACTCCTACGAGCAGTACTTC. Its protein product is CASSHSGTQDSYEQYF.

V is TRBV7-9 and J is TRBJ2-3; D may be TRBD2 (6 bases). Trimming took 7 bases from V and 1 from J, leaving 15 bases between them. From germline, CDR1 is SEHNR and CDR2 FQNEAQ (reference sequence). CDR3 length: 15 amino acids. The CDR3 DNA reads as TGTGCCAGCATCCTGACTAGTGCTCGCACAGATACGCAGTATTTT. Its translation is CASILTSARTDTQYF.

This clonotype was picked up one time. V and J are TRBV7-9 and TRBJ1-5, with D uncertain. V was clipped by 1 base and J by 2 bases, with 9 bases between them. The CDR3 consists of 15 residues. Germline CDR1 is SEHNR and CDR2 is FQNEAQ (reference sequence). The CDR3 reads CASSLDGNGNQPQHF. In DNA, the CDR3 is TGTGCCAGCAGCTTAGATGGGAACGGCAATCAGCCCCAGCATTTT.

The chain employs TRBV7-9 and TRBJ2-1; 9 bases map to TRBD1. J was trimmed by 5 bases and V by 8 bases; bases with no gene match: 10. CDR1 and CDR2 (germline): SEHNR, FQNEAQ (reference sequence). The length of the CDR3 is 15 residues. In DNA form, the CDR3 reads TGTGCCAGCGGAGGGACAGGGATCGTTGACAATGAGCAGTTCTTC. This sequence encodes CASGGTGIVDNEQFF.

This chain uses TRBV7-9 with TRBJ1-2; no definite D call. Germline CDR1 reads SEHNR; CDR2 reads FQNEAQ (reference sequence). V was trimmed by 7 bases and J by 8 bases, leaving 17 bases between them. The CDR3 has 13 residues. CDR3 amino acids: CASTRGPMEGYTF. DNA for the CDR3: TGTGCCAGCACCAGAGGTCCGATGGAAGGCTACACCTTC.

The gene calls are TRBV5-6 and TRBJ1-1, with D unresolved. Germline assignment: CDR1 SGHDT and CDR2 YYEEEE. V was cut by 0 bases and J by 7 bases, with 13 bases left in between. The CDR3 loop spans 14 amino acids. The CDR3 loop reads CASSLVFSGIEAFF. DNA of the CDR3: TGTGCCAGCAGCTTGGTATTTTCGGGAATTGAAGCTTTCTTT.

V and J are TRBV29-1 and TRBJ2-1; D is ambiguous. Germline-derived CDR1 and CDR2 are SQVTM and ANQGSEA. V lost 7 bases, J lost 6 bases, and 13 bases lay in between. The length of the CDR3 is 12 residues. The CDR3 nucleotides read TGCAGCGCTAAGTCGGTCTCCAATGAGCAGTTCTTC. It is translated as CSAKSVSNEQFF.

The V gene is TRBV7-9, the J gene TRBJ2-7, with D possibly being TRBD2 (5 bases). CDR1 is SEHNR, CDR2 FQNEAQ, per germline (reference sequence). The CDR3 is 15 residues long. V dropped 5 bases and J dropped 5 bases, with 19 bases sitting between them. CDR3 DNA sequence: TGTGCCAGCAGCCCTTCGGTCGGGCGGGTCCACGAGCAGTACTTC. It translates to CASSPSVGRVHEQYF.

This chain uses TRBV30 with TRBJ2-1, with TRBD2 identical over 14 bases. The CDR3 loop spans 12 amino acids. V dropped 8 bases and J dropped 14; count of bases not matched to a gene: 8. Germline V lookup: CDR1 GTSNPN, CDR2 SVGIG (reference sequence). CDR3 loop: CAKGLAGAIKFF. DNA for the CDR3: TGTGCCAAGGGACTAGCGGGAGCCATTAAGTTCTTC.

The chain combines TRBV28 with TRBJ1-1; D might be TRBD1 (5 bases). This CDR3 spans 15 amino acids. Germline V lookup: CDR1 MDHEN, CDR2 SYDVKM. The V end was cut by 7 bases, the J end by 3 bases, with 18 bases between. The CDR3 region is CASTALGEGYTEAFF. CDR3 nucleotide sequence: TGTGCCAGCACAGCTCTAGGAGAGGGGTACACTGAAGCTTTCTTT.

This rearrangement joins TRBV20-1 to TRBJ2-3, with D unclear. This CDR3 spans 14 amino acids. The germline V gene has CDR1 DFQATT and CDR2 SNEGSKA (reference sequence). V shed 5 bases and J shed 1 base, with 13 bases lying between them. The CDR3 DNA reads TGCAGTGCTCCGCCCCTTATAGGCACAGATACGCAGTATTTT. This encodes CSAPPLIGTDTQYF.

The chain carries TRBV15 and TRBJ2-3; D may match TRBD1 or TRBD2 (6 bases each). Trimming cost V 4 bases and J 6 bases, with 11 bases left between them. Germline CDR1 and CDR2: LNHNV and YYDKDF (reference sequence). The CDR3 covers 13 residues. The CDR3 coding sequence is TGTGCCACCAGCAAAGGAGGGGGGGATACGCAGTATTTT. Residues: CATSKGGGDTQYF.